The 21 T cell receptor beta chains in this list originate from one sample, sequenced in a study of T cell changes during pregnancy in multiple sclerosis. Produced via immunoSEQ multiplex PCR; TCRdb's table is partial and in-frame only. The sample consists of 12,000 to 15,000 clones, 93% of them appearing once. The sample in question was peripheral blood, obtained in the second trimester of pregnancy. Receptors were obtained from a female donor in good health, enrolled as a control in a pregnancy study.

This chain uses TRBV27 with TRBJ2-6; D possibly corresponds to TRBD1 (6 bases). Germline values: CDR1 MNHEY, CDR2 SMNVEV (reference sequence). The CDR3 has 17 amino acids. The V end was cut by 0 bases, the J end by 0 bases, with 9 bases between. The CDR3 sequence: CASSLSTGPSGANVLTF. The CDR3 DNA reads as TGTGCCAGCAGTTTATCGACAGGACCCTCTGGGGCCAACGTCCTGACTTTC.

The chain has TRBV5-4 and TRBJ2-1, with 7 positions matching TRBD2. The CDR3 spans 15 residues. V trimming: 2 bases; J trimming: 1 base; junction bases outside the gene matches: 3. The germline CDR1 and CDR2 sequences are SGHNT and YYREEE (reference sequence). The CDR3 coding sequence is TGTGCCAGCAGCTTCGCCGGGGGGTCCTACAATGAGCAGTTCTTC. Its protein is CASSFAGGSYNEQFF.

The chain uses TRBV7-2 and TRBJ2-5, with TRBD1 as a possible D gene (6 bases). Germline V lookup: CDR1 SGHTA, CDR2 FQGNSA. The CDR3 extends over 14 amino acids. Trimming took 2 bases from V and 3 from J, leaving 10 bases between them. CDR3 nucleotides: TGTGCCAGCAGCTTAAGGAAGGGGGAAGAGACCCAGTACTTC. It codes for CASSLRKGEETQYF.

The chain couples TRBV5-8 to TRBJ2-5; 16 bases line up with TRBD2. The CDR3 is 17 amino acids. With V trimmed by 4 bases and J by 3 bases, 6 bases remained unmatched. Germline V gene data show CDR1 as SGHTS and CDR2 as YDEGEE. The CDR3 DNA sequence: TGTGCCAGCAGCCCGGGGACTAGCGGGAGGGGTAAAGAGACCCAGTACTTC. This translates into CASSPGTSGRGKETQYF.

The chain employs TRBV12-5 and TRBJ1-2; 8 bases agree with TRBD1. V was clipped by 5 bases and J by 6 bases; unmatched bases: 5. CDR1 and CDR2 from the germline V gene are LGHNT and FRNRAP. This CDR3 has 13 residues. This chain's CDR3 is CASGPRTGNGYTF. The CDR3 DNA sequence: TGTGCTAGTGGTCCCCGGACAGGGAATGGCTACACCTTC.

CDR3 protein: CASSGTSQGEQFF. Written as DNA, the CDR3 is TGTGCCAGCAGCGGGACTAGCCAGGGTGAGCAGTTCTTC. The gene calls are TRBV11-2 and TRBJ2-1; 9 bases map to TRBD2. This CDR3 contains 13 residues. CDR1 and CDR2 from the germline V gene are SGHAT and FQNNGV. The ends lost 5 bases at V and 9 bases at J; junction bases unmatched: 5.

This sequence joins TRBV19 and TRBJ2-1; D is uncertain. V was clipped by 3 bases and J by 6 bases, with 9 bases between them. The CDR3 sequence is 13 residues long. Germline CDR1 is LNHDA and CDR2 is SQIVND (reference sequence). DNA of the CDR3: TGTGCCAGTAGTATCCAGCGCACCAATGAGCAGTTCTTC. Protein: CASSIQRTNEQFF.

This sequence joins TRBV28 and TRBJ1-2, with 8 bases aligning to TRBD1. The CDR3 sequence is 15 residues long. The germline gives CDR1 MDHEN, CDR2 SYDVKM. The junction had 6 bases not matched to a gene; V was cut back by 4 bases and J by 2 bases. CDR3 loop: CASSSSRDRNYGYTF. CDR3 DNA sequence: TGTGCCAGCAGTTCCTCGCGGGACAGGAACTATGGCTACACCTTC.

The rearrangement links TRBV4-1 to TRBJ2-6; tentative D call: TRBD2 (6 bases). This CDR3 region has 14 residues. V was cut by 5 bases and J by 3 bases, with 8 bases left in between. CDR1 and CDR2 (germline): MGHRA, YSYEKL. CDR3 bases: TGCGCCAGCAGCGTGGGGGGTGGGGCCAACGTCCTGACTTTC. The encoded protein is CASSVGGGANVLTF.

This chain uses TRBV4-3 with TRBJ2-7; 7 positions match TRBD2. Germline loops: CDR1 LGHNA, CDR2 YSLEER. This CDR3 region has 16 residues. J lost 4 bases, V lost 3 bases, and 12 bases had no gene match. For the CDR3, the DNA is TGCGCCAGCAGCCAGGGACTAATGGGCACCCAGTACGAGCAGTACTTC. Protein sequence: CASSQGLMGTQYEQYF.

J is TRBJ2-1 and V is TRBV7-9, with 12 bases identical to TRBD2. Trimming at V came to 5 bases and at J to 5 bases, leaving 4 bases not matched to a gene. The CDR3 contains 15 residues. Germline CDR1 reads SEHNR; CDR2 reads FQNEAQ (reference sequence). CDR3 DNA sequence: TGTGCCAGCAGCATTGGACTAGCGGGACACAATGAGCAGTTCTTC. As protein: CASSIGLAGHNEQFF.

The rearrangement joins TRBV18 to TRBJ1-1; D is unclear. The germline CDR1 and CDR2 sequences are KGHSH and LQKENI. CDR3 size: 14 residues. Trimming pared 3 bases from V and 4 bases from J, leaving 12 bases between. Written as DNA, the CDR3 is TGTGCCAGCTCACCTGTTAAGAGTTCCACTGAAGCTTTCTTT. It yields the protein CASSPVKSSTEAFF. The full variable domain, rest sourced from reference TRBV18 and TRBJ1-1, is NAGVMQNPRHLVRRRGQEARLRCSPMKGHSHVYWYRQLPEEGLKFMVYLQKENIIDESGMPKERFSAEFPKEGPSILRIQQVVRGDSAAYFCASSPVKSSTEAFFGQGTRLTVV.

The chain has TRBV19 and TRBJ1-2, with TRBD1 matching over 7 bases. The CDR3 is 14 amino acids. Germline V gene lookup returns CDR1 LNHDA and CDR2 SQIVND (reference sequence). Unmatched junction bases numbered 7, after V lost 5 bases and J lost 4 bases. CDR3 loop: CASSPRGHSYGYTF. The CDR3 DNA reads as TGTGCCAGTAGTCCAAGGGGGCACAGCTATGGCTACACCTTC.

The rearrangement links TRBV28 to TRBJ2-5; 11 nucleotides match TRBD2. Gene TRBJ2-7 matches the end of the DNA better, so the J call may be wrong. CDR1 is MDHEN, CDR2 SYDVKM, per germline. CDR3 length: 17 residues. CDR3 DNA sequence: TGTGCCAGCACCGCTCCGGGACTAGCGGAAAAGAGCTACGAGCAGTACTTC. Amino acid sequence: CASTAPGLAEKSYEQYF.

The rearrangement joins TRBV27 to TRBJ1-2, with 9 bases matching TRBD1. This CDR3 has 12 amino acids. The J segment lost 7 bases and the V segment lost 6 bases, leaving 3 bases of the junction unmatched. CDR1 and CDR2 from the germline V gene are MNHEY and SMNVEV (reference sequence). In nucleotides, the CDR3 is TGTGCCAGCAGCCGGGACAGGGTTGGCTACACCTTC. It encodes CASSRDRVGYTF.

The CDR3, as DNA: TGCAGCGTCTGGACTAGCGGGAGCCGGGGGGAGACCCAGTACTTC. This gives the protein CSVWTSGSRGETQYF. The chain has TRBV29-1 and TRBJ2-5; 13 nucleotides align to TRBD2. V lost 6 bases and J lost 5; bases outside the gene matches: 9. CDR3 length equals 15 residues. CDR1 and CDR2 from the germline V gene are SQVTM and ANQGSEA.

CDR3 in DNA: TGTGCCAGCAGTCCTCCGGGACAGGGGTGGGAAAAACTGTTTTTT. Amino acids: CASSPPGQGWEKLFF. The chain combines TRBV7-8 with TRBJ1-4; 10 nucleotides align to TRBD1. Germline assignment: CDR1 SGHVS and CDR2 FQNEAQ. There are 15 residues in the CDR3. J lost 8 bases, V lost 6 bases, and 9 bases had no gene match.

J is TRBJ1-1 and V is TRBV19; the match to TRBD1 covers 9 bases. Looked up from germline, CDR1 is LNHDA and CDR2 is SQIVND (reference sequence). This CDR3 contains 19 residues. V lost 3 bases and J lost 0; bases outside the gene matches: 14. The CDR3 nucleotides read TGTGCCAGTAGTATTATCGACAGGGGGTTCCCTACGATGAACACTGAAGCTTTCTTT. It codes for CASSIIDRGFPTMNTEAFF.

This clone was seen once. The rearrangement joins TRBV6-6 to TRBJ2-7; 7 bases line up with TRBD1. The CDR3 runs to 12 residues. CDR1 is MNHNY, CDR2 SVGAGI, per germline (reference sequence). Unmatched junction bases numbered 2, after V lost 2 bases and J lost 7 bases. CDR3 amino acids: CASSYTGDEQYF. Here the CDR3 DNA reads TGTGCCAGCAGTTACACAGGGGATGAGCAGTACTTC.

The chain combines TRBV4-2 with TRBJ1-5; 8 bases are a match to TRBD1. Looked up from germline, CDR1 is LGHNA and CDR2 is YNFKEQ. This CDR3 contains 16 residues. Trimming at V came to 0 bases and at J to 4 bases, leaving 5 bases not matched to a gene. The CDR3 protein is CASSQEDRGGNQPQHF. The CDR3, as DNA: TGTGCCAGCAGCCAAGAAGACAGGGGTGGTAATCAGCCCCAGCATTTT.

This chain connects TRBV18 to TRBJ1-1, with a tentative D call TRBD1 (5 bases). Per the germline V gene, CDR1 is KGHSH and CDR2 is LQKENI. The V end was cut by 3 bases, the J end by 3 bases, with 8 bases between. CDR3 length: 13 residues. CDR3 sequence reads: CASSPGQDTEAFF. The CDR3 bases are TGTGCCAGCTCACCGGGGCAGGACACTGAAGCTTTCTTT.